The text below deals with one T cell receptor (beta chain). Antigen: not known. The sample belongs to a study of CXCR3-negative and CXCR3-positive naive CD8 T cells. Overall study context: Sequencing yielded 150 million or so TRB reads, roughly 1.5 +/- 0.3 million per library. General study findings and limits: Both naive subsets had comparably high diversity; memory CD8+ cells much lower.

Using triplicate sorts, 300,000 or so cells were collected each time from every CD8+ T cell subset. Naivety in CD8+ T cells corresponded to a CD45RO-CCR7+CD27+CD95- phenotype. UMI-tagged TRB cDNA libraries were built via 5' RACE. TCRdb re-called the 5' RACE reads, yielding one record per CDR3 amino acid sequence without DNA. The specimen's table records 90,000 to 100,000 distinct CDR3 sequences. Germline V lookup: CDR1 DFQATT, CDR2 SNEGSKA (reference sequence). The CDR3 runs 14 residues. V usage is TRBV20-1 and J usage is TRBJ2-7; there is no DNA to check the TCRdb D call of TRBD2. The sample consisted of naive CXCR3- CD8+ T cells from blood. Sample subset: CD45RO-CCR7+CD27+CD95- naive CD8+ T cells lacking CXCR3 (TNR3-). The sequence was obtained from a human donor in good health. Some clones in this sample may be carry-over from other donors' samples. The CDR3 sequence is CSAPAPGGPNEQYF.